The sequence of this T cell receptor beta chain was determined in a study of regulatory T cells in long-lasting Graves disease. General study points: Newly diagnosed Graves' patients exceeded persistent ones in TCR diversity. Few sampled subjects may have lowered accuracy.

The TCR beta library used iRepertoire HTBI primers with Arm-PCR amplification of CDR3. MiXCR was run by TCRdb on the multiplex PCR reads, yielding one entry per CDR3 protein. The sample lists around 400,000 distinct CDR3 sequences; around 22% were seen once. The sample holds many counts of this clonotype. Its antigen is undetermined. The CDR3 extends over 16 amino acids. V gave up 6 bases and J gave up 0 bases, with 21 bases separating them. Germline assignment: CDR1 DFQATT and CDR2 SNEGSKA (reference sequence). Time point specified: persistent/refractory GD, antithyroid drugs over 5 years with positive TRAb. The TCR library was made from RNA extracted from PBMCs.

Here the sequenced sample was peripheral blood mononuclear cells (PBMCs), taken when the disease was refractory, from a patient treated with antithyroid drugs. This rearrangement joins TRBV20-1 to TRBJ2-7; D is possibly TRBD2 (6 bases). The sequence derives from a female donor with Graves disease. The CDR3 DNA sequence: TGCAGTGCAACGGGGGACCGGAAGTTTAGCTCCTACGAGCAGTACTTC. Protein: CSATGDRKFSSYEQYF.